This TCR beta chain appears in the sequencing data of a study of shared clonotypes between healthy human individuals. Only in-frame clones appear in the TCRdb table, and some are missing; sequencing was by immunoSEQ multiplex PCR. The sample shows over a million clones, roughly 97% of them seen only once. This CDR3 comprises 15 residues. From germline, CDR1 is KGHSH and CDR2 LQKENI. Trimming removed 0 bases at V and 4 bases at J, with 11 bases between. The V call is TRBV18, the J call TRBJ2-3, with D possibly TRBD1 on 6 matching bases. The sequence derives from a young man in good health. The sample comprised naive CD4+ T cells sorted from blood. Specified subset: CD45RA+ positively selected. The DNA of the CDR3 is TGTGCCAGCTCACCACCGGTACAGGGTCCAGATACGCAGTATTTT. Translated: CASSPPVQGPDTQYF.